The 14 T cell receptor beta chains given below trace back to one sample, sequenced in a study of PD-1 blockade in classical Hodgkin lymphoma. Indicated time point: cycle 4 day 1 (C4D1), after less than 7 weeks of nivolumab. Relapse after autologous stem cell transplantation occurred in every patient, and brentuximab vedotin exposure varied. CD4+ T cells were purified from thawed PBMCs by negative selection. The protocol was immunoSEQ multiplex PCR, while the TCRdb copy is restricted to in-frame clones and leaves out a portion. The sample holds some 19,000 clones; approximately 81% are singletons and the top ten take about 2.2%. The sequenced sample was CD4+ T cells from blood, obtained before the fourth cycle of nivolumab. These receptors came from a human donor with classical Hodgkin lymphoma.

The chain combines TRBV30 with TRBJ1-3; 9 nucleotides match TRBD1. The CDR3 loop spans 13 amino acids. Germline CDR1 GTSNPN, CDR2 SVGIG (reference sequence). V shed 8 bases, J shed 4 bases, and the junction held 6 bases outside the gene matches. The CDR3 coding sequence is TGTGCCGTCAAACAGGGGGCGGGAAACACCATATATTTT. Encoded protein: CAVKQGAGNTIYF.

The chain uses TRBV5-1 and TRBJ1-4; D gene uncertain. V was shortened by 0 bases and J by 5 bases, with 20 bases between the two germline ends. This CDR3 contains 18 residues. CDR1 and CDR2 from the germline V gene are SGHRS and YFSETQ. The CDR3: CASSLARLWGTTNEKLFF. DNA for the CDR3: TGCGCCAGCAGCTTGGCCCGCCTGTGGGGAACCACGAATGAAAAACTGTTTTTT.

This clone was seen a few times. V usage is TRBV2 and J usage is TRBJ1-2, with a weak D call TRBD1 (6 bases). The CDR3 runs to 14 residues. The germline V gene encodes CDR1 SNHLY and CDR2 FYNNEI. V was pared by 3 bases and J by 7 bases, with 15 bases between. CDR3 protein: CASSDTAGEVGYTF. In nucleotides, the CDR3 is TGTGCCAGCAGTGATACCGCAGGGGAAGTTGGCTACACCTTC.

This clone was detected only a few times. The chain couples TRBV11-2 to TRBJ2-3; TRBD2 is a possible D gene (5 bases). There are 16 residues in the CDR3. Germline V CDR1 and CDR2: SGHAT, FQNNGV. V lost 5 bases and J 5 bases, leaving 20 bases between the germline ends. The CDR3 DNA reads as TGTGCCAGCAGCCCCAAGGATCGCGAGGGAAGAGATACGCAGTATTTT. Translating it yields CASSPKDREGRDTQYF.

The chain combines TRBV5-8 with TRBJ2-5; D is ambiguous. The DNA matches TRBJ2-7 better at its end, which makes the J call doubtful. There are 12 residues in the CDR3. The germline V gene has CDR1 SGHTS and CDR2 YDEGEE. CDR3 sequence (DNA): TGTGCCAGCAGCGAAACCTACTACGAGCAGTACTTC. Amino acid sequence: CASSETYYEQYF.

This chain links TRBV19 with TRBJ1-5, with D maybe TRBD1 (5 bases). Trimming pared 3 bases from V and 4 bases from J, leaving 7 bases between. This CDR3 has 13 amino acids. Germline CDR1 and CDR2: LNHDA and SQIVND (reference sequence). Here the CDR3 reads CASSMTANQPQHF. The CDR3 nucleotides read TGTGCCAGTAGTATGACAGCAAATCAGCCCCAGCATTTT.

The gene calls are TRBV29-1 and TRBJ2-1; 8 bases match TRBD2. Germline assignment: CDR1 SQVTM and CDR2 ANQGSEA. There are 19 residues in the CDR3. Unmatched junction bases numbered 19, after V lost 1 base and J lost 5 bases. The CDR3 nucleotides read TGCAGCGTTGAAGTTTTTAACTCTATGGGACTAGGGATCAACAATGAGCAGTTCTTC. Its translation: CSVEVFNSMGLGINNEQFF.

CDR3 bases: TGTGCCAGCAGCGCCGGGGACAGGTGGATACGCCCAGATACGCAGTATTTT. As protein: CASSAGDRWIRPDTQYF. The J gene is TRBJ2-3, the V gene TRBV11-3, with TRBD1 identical over 8 bases. CDR1 is SGHNT and CDR2 is YENEEA in the germline V gene. Trimming cost V 5 bases and J 4 bases; bases outside gene matches: 14. This CDR3 region has 17 residues.

The V call is TRBV9, the J call TRBJ1-3; no reliable D call. Germline V gene lookup returns CDR1 SGDLS and CDR2 YYNGEE. V lost 3 bases and J 0 bases, leaving 10 bases between the germline ends. The CDR3 runs 15 residues. The CDR3 coding sequence is TGTGCCAGCAGCGCCCCGGGCAGCTCTGGAAACACCATATATTTT. This translates into CASSAPGSSGNTIYF.

In its sample, this clone was seen a few times. The rearrangement joins TRBV7-2 to TRBJ1-3; D perhaps matches TRBD1 (6 bases). The germline CDR1 and CDR2 sequences are SGHTA and FQGNSA. This CDR3 contains 16 residues. The V end lost 1 base, the J end lost 3 bases, and 13 bases lay between the germline ends. Here the CDR3 reads CASSLGTGLGGNTIYF. In DNA form, the CDR3 reads TGTGCCAGCAGCTTAGGTACAGGGCTGGGTGGAAACACCATATATTTT. Looking up the rest from reference TRBV7-2 and TRBJ1-3 gives the full variable domain: GAGVSQSPSNKVTEKGKDVELRCDPISGHTALYWYRQSLGQGLEFLIYFQGNSAPDKSGLPSDRFSAERTGGSVSTLTIQRTQQEDSAVYLCASSLGTGLGGNTIYFGEGSWLTVV.

The gene calls are TRBV27 and TRBJ1-1, with a weak D call TRBD1 (5 bases). The CDR3 spans 15 residues. Trimming cost V 7 bases and J 6 bases, with 21 bases left between them. The germline V gene has CDR1 MNHEY and CDR2 SMNVEV (reference sequence). The CDR3 DNA sequence: TGTGCCAGCACCCTAGGGGCAGGGTATAACTCTGAAGCTTTCTTT. It yields the protein CASTLGAGYNSEAFF.

The V gene is TRBV4-2, the J gene TRBJ2-7, with unresolved D. CDR1 and CDR2 from the germline V gene are LGHNA and YNFKEQ. V shed 4 bases and J shed 4 bases, with 20 bases lying between them. The CDR3 is 16 amino acids. CDR3 coding DNA: TGTGCCAGCAGCCGGATAGATCAAGGAAGGATATACGAGCAGTACGTC. Its protein is CASSRIDQGRIYEQYV.

This clone has just a few counts. The chain joins TRBV19 to TRBJ2-7; either TRBD1 or TRBD2 may fit D (5 bases each). The CDR3 loop spans 12 amino acids. In germline, CDR1 is LNHDA, CDR2 SQIVND (reference sequence). The ends were cut back, 10 bases at V and 6 bases at J, with 16 bases in the middle. CDR3 region: CAISERGGEQYV. The CDR3 region has the DNA TGTGCCATCTCTGAGAGGGGTGGCGAGCAGTACGTC.

This clone was detected a few times. The rearrangement uses TRBV30 and TRBJ2-7, with TRBD1 matching over 11 bases. Per the germline V gene, CDR1 is GTSNPN and CDR2 is SVGIG (reference sequence). CDR3 size: 15 residues. V lost 4 bases and J lost 0; bases outside the gene matches: 5. CDR3 sequence: CAWTRGTGGSYEQYF. CDR3 sequence (DNA): TGTGCCTGGACCAGGGGGACAGGGGGCTCCTACGAGCAGTACTTC. Supplemented by reference TRBV30 and TRBJ2-7, the full variable domain reads SQTIHQWPATLVQPVGSPLSLECTVEGTSNPNLYWYRQAAGRGLQLLFYSVGIGQISSEVPQNLSASRPQDRQFILSSKKLLLSDSGFYLCAWTRGTGGSYEQYFGPGTRLTVT.